The clone carrying this T cell receptor (beta chain) has at least ten counts. The antigen remains unidentified. The data originate from a study of response to subunit inactivated influenza vaccine. This CDR3 is 14 amino acids long. CDR1 and CDR2 from the germline V gene are SGHRS and YFSETQ. V was pared by 1 base and J by 5 bases, with 13 bases between. Each CDR3 protein gets one entry after TCRdb re-called the RT-PCR reads with MiXCR. The top ten clones hold approximately 7% of a sample with 550,000 to 800,000 distinct CDR3 sequences, approximately 14% of them seen once. Study observations and caveats: With each seasonal influenza vaccination, the authors suggested, few new T cells are recruited.

This TCR was sampled from a man in his fifties or sixties who received an inactivated influenza vaccine. Sequences were derived from PBMCs from blood, sampled less than 15 days before vaccination. This chain uses TRBV5-1 with TRBJ2-7; the D is unclear. The CDR3 DNA sequence: TGCGCCAGCAGCTTGTGGGCCGACATCAACGAGCAGTACTTC. Encoded protein: CASSLWADINEQYF.